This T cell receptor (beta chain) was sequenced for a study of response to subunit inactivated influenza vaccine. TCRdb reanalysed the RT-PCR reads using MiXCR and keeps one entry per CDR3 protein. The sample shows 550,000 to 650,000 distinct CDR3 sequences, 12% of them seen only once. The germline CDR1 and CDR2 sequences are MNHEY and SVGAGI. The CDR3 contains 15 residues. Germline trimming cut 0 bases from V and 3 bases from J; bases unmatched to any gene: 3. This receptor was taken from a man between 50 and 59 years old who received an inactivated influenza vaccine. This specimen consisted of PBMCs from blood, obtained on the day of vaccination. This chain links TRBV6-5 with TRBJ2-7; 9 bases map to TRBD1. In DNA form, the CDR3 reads TGTGCCAGCAGTTACTCCACAGGGGGCGTCTACGAGCAGTACTTC. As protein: CASSYSTGGVYEQYF.